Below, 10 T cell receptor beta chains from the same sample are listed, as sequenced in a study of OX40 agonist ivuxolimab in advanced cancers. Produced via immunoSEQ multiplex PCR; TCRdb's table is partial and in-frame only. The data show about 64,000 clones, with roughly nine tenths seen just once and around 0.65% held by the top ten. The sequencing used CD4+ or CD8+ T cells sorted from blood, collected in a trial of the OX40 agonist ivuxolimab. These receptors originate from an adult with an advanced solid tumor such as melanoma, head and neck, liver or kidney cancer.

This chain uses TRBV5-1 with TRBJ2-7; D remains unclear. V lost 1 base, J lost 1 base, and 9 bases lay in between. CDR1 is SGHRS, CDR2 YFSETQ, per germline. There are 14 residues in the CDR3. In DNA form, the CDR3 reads TGCGCCAGCAGCTTGATTGTGACATCCTACGAGCAGTACTTC. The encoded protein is CASSLIVTSYEQYF.

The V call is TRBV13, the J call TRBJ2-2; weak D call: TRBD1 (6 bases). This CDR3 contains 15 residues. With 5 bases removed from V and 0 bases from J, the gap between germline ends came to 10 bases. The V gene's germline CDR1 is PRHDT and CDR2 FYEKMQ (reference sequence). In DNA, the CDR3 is TGTGCCAGCAGCCTGGACAGAACGAACACCGGGGAGCTGTTTTTT. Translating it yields CASSLDRTNTGELFF.

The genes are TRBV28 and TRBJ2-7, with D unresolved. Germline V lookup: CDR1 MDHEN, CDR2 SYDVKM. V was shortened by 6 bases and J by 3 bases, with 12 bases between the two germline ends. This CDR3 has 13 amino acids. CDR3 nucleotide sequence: TGTGCCAGCAGAGTAGGCCTCCGCTACGAGCAGTACTTC. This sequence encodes CASRVGLRYEQYF.

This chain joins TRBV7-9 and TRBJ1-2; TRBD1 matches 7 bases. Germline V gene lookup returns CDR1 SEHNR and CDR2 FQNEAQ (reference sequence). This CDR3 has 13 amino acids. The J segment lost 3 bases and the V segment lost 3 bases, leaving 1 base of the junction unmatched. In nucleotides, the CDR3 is TGTGCCAGCAGCTTCCAGGGGGACTATGGCTACACCTTC. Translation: CASSFQGDYGYTF.

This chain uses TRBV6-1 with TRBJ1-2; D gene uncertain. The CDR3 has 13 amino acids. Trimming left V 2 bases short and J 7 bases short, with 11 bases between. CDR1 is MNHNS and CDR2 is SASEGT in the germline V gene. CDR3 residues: CASSESGSGGYTF. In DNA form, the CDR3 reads TGTGCCAGCAGTGAATCGGGGTCGGGTGGCTACACCTTC.

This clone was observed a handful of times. CDR3 in amino acids: CASSLLPSGTGGELFF. In nucleotides, the CDR3 is TGCGCCAGCAGCCTCCTGCCTAGCGGGACCGGCGGGGAGCTGTTTTTT. The chain is built from TRBV5-1 and TRBJ2-2, with 9 bases lining up with TRBD2. With 4 bases clipped from V and 7 bases from J, the junction kept 11 bases outside the gene matches. Looked up from germline, CDR1 is SGHRS and CDR2 is YFSETQ. This CDR3 region has 16 residues.

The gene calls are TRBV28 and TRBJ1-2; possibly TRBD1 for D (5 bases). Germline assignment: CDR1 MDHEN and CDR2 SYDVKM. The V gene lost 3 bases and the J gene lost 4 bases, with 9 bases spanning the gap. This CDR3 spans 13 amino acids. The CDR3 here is CASSFAGRYGYTF. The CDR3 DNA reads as TGTGCCAGCAGTTTTGCAGGGCGCTATGGCTACACCTTC.

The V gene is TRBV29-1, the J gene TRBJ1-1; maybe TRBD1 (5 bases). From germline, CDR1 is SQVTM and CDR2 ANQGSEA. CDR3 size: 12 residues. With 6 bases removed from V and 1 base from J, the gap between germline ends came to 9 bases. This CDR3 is CSVEGRNTEAFF. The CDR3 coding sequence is TGCAGCGTCGAGGGGCGGAACACTGAAGCTTTCTTT. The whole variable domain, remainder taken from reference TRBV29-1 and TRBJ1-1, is SAVISQKPSRDICQRGTSLTIQCQVDSQVTMMFWYRQQPGQSLTLIATANQGSEATYESGFVIDKFPISRPNLTFSTLTVSNMSPEDSSIYLCSVEGRNTEAFFGQGTRLTVV.

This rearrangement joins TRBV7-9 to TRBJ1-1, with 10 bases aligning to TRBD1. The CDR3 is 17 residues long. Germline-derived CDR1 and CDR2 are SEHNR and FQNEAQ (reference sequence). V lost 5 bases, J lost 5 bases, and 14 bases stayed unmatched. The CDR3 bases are TGTGCCAGCAGCCCGTACGGGACAGGGGTAGTGAGGACTGAAGCTTTCTTT. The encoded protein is CASSPYGTGVVRTEAFF. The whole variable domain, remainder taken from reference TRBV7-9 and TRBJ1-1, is DTGVSQNPRHKITKRGQNVTFRCDPISEHNRLYWYRQTLGQGPEFLTYFQNEAQLEKSRLLSDRFSAERPKGSFSTLEIQRTEQGDSAMYLCASSPYGTGVVRTEAFFGQGTRLTVV.

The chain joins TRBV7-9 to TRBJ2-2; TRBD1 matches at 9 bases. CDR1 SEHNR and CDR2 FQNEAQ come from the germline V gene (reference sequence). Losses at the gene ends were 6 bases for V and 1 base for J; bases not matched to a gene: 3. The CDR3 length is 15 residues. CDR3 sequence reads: CASRPGQGNTGELFF. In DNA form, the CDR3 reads TGTGCCAGCAGGCCGGGACAGGGGAACACCGGGGAGCTGTTTTTT.